This TCR beta chain was retrieved from a study of blood T cell repertoires in COVID-19. The protocol was immunoSEQ multiplex PCR, while the TCRdb copy is restricted to in-frame clones and leaves out a portion. This sample has under 200,000 clones, with about 91% found just once. This CDR3 region has 13 residues. The germline V gene encodes CDR1 SGHRS and CDR2 YFSETQ. V dropped 4 bases and J dropped 7 bases, with 14 bases sitting between them. This TCR derives from a woman aged 55-70 years who had recovered from COVID-19. The chain carries TRBV5-1 and TRBJ1-1, with D hard to call. The specimen sequenced was peripheral blood. CDR3 sequence: CASSGELGSEAFF. CDR3 sequence (DNA): TGCGCCAGCAGCGGGGAACTGGGGAGTGAAGCTTTCTTT. The full variable domain, in which reference TRBV5-1 and TRBJ1-1 provide the parts outside the CDR3, is KAGVTQTPRYLIKTRGQQVTLSCSPISGHRSVSWYQQTPGQGLQFLFEYFSETQRNKGNFPGRFSGRQFSNSRSEMNVSTLELGDSALYLCASSGELGSEAFFGQGTRLTVV.